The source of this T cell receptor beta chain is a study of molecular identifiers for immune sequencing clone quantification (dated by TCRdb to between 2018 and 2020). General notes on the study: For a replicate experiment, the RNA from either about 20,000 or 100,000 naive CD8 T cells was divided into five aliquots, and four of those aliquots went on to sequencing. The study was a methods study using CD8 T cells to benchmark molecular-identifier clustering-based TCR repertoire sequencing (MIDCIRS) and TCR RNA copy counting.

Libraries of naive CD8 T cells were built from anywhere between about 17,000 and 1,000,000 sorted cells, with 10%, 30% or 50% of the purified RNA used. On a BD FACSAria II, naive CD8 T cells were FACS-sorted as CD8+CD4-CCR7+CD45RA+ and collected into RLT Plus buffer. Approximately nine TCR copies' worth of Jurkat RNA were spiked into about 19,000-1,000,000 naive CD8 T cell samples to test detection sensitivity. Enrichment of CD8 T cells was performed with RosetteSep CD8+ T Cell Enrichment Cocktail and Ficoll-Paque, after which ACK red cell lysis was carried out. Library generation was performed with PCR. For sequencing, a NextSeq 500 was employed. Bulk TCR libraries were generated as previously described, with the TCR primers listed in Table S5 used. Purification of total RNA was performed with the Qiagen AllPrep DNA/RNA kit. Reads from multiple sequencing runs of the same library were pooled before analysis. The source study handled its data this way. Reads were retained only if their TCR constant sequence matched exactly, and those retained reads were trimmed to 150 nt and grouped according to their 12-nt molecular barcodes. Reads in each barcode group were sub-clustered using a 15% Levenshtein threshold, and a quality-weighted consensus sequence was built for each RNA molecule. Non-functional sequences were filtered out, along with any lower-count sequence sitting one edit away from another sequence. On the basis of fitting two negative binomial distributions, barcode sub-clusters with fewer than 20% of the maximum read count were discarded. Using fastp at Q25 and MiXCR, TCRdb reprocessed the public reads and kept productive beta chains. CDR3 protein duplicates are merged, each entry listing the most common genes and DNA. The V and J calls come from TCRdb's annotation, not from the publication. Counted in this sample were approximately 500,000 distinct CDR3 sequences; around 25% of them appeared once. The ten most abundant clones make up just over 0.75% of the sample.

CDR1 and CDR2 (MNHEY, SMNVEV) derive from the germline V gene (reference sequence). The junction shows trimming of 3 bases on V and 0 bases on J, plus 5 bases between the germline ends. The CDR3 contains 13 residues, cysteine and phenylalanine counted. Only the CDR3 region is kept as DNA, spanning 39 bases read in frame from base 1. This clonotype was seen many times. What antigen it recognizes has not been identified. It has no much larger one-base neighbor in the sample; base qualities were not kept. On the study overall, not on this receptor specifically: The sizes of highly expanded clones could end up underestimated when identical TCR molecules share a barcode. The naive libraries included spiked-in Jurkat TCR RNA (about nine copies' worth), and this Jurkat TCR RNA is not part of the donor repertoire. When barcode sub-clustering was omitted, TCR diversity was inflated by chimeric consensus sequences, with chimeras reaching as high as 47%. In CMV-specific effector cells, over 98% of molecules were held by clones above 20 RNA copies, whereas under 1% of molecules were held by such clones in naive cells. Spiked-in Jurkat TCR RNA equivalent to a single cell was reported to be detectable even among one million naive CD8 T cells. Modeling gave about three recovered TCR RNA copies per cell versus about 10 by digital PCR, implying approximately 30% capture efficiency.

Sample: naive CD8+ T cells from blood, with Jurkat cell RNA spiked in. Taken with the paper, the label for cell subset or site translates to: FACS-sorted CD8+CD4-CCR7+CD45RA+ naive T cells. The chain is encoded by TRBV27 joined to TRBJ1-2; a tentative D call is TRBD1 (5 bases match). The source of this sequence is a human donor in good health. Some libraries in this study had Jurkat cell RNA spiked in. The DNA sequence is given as TGTGCCAGCAGTTTGACAGCTAACTATGGCTACACCTTC. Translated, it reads CASSLTANYGYTF.